This note documents a single T cell receptor (beta chain) sequence. Its target is unknown. There are 15 residues in the CDR3. Germline loops: CDR1 SGDLS, CDR2 YYNGEE. V was clipped by 0 bases and J by 7 bases, with 14 bases between them. The sample originates from a study of CD8 T cells in Susac syndrome. Reverse transcription used roughly 0.45 to 1 ug RNA and random hexamers. Amplification of TCR beta CDR3 spanned 54 Vbeta and 13 Jbeta via immunoSEQ multiplex PCR. TCRdb re-called the immunoSEQ multiplex PCR reads through MiXCR, storing one row per CDR3 protein. The data contain 250,000 to 300,000 distinct CDR3 sequences, 75% to 90% of them seen just once; the ten biggest clones take up 0.18%. CD8+ and CD4+ T cells from blood underwent TCR beta sequencing. Negative isolation was used for CD8+ and CD4+ T cells, and FACS enrichment was applied to TEMRA cells. Study outcomes and limitations: Only a relatively small number of individuals were included in the TCR sequencing and HLA analysis.

This receptor was identified in a human donor with multiple sclerosis. The source material was CD8+ T cells from PBMCs. The rearrangement links TRBV9 to TRBJ2-1, with D possibly being TRBD2 (5 bases). CDR3 nucleotides: TGTGCCAGCAGCGTAGCGATGGGGAGTTTAAATGAGCAGTTCTTC. Its translation: CASSVAMGSLNEQFF. The entire variable domain, with the rest obtained from reference TRBV9 and TRBJ2-1, is as follows: DSGVTQTPKHLITATGQRVTLRCSPRSGDLSVYWYQQSLDQGLQFLIQYYNGEERAKGNILERFSAQQFPDLHSELNLSSLELGDSALYFCASSVAMGSLNEQFFGPGTRLTVL.